This passage covers 7 T cell receptor beta chains from one sample sequenced in a study of blood T cell repertoires in COVID-19. Sequenced by immunoSEQ multiplex PCR; TCRdb stores in-frame clones only, minus some. The profile covers a few hundred thousand clones, with over 75% appearing a single time and 0.9% to 1.1% taken by the ten largest. Sequencing was performed on PBMCs or T cells enriched from blood (not recorded which). Receptors originate from a man younger than 35 who had recovered from COVID-19.

In this sample, this clone is medium-sized (0.01 to 0.1%). The V and J genes are TRBV12-3 or TRBV12-4 and TRBJ2-7; 7 bases fit TRBD1. The CDR3 loop spans 13 amino acids. V shed 5 bases, J shed 6 bases, and the junction held 7 bases outside the gene matches. CDR3 DNA sequence: TGTGCCAGCAGTCTCGACAGGGTACGCGAGCAGTACTTC. Amino acids: CASSLDRVREQYF.

The J gene is TRBJ1-2, the V gene TRBV27; D may be TRBD1 (5 bases). The germline V and J ends were trimmed by 3 bases and 6 bases, with 17 bases remaining between them. The length of the CDR3 is 15 residues. Germline V gene lookup returns CDR1 MNHEY and CDR2 SMNVEV (reference sequence). DNA for the CDR3: TGTGCCAGCAGTTTTTTAGGGGCTCATGGAGATGGCTACACCTTC. This translates into CASSFLGAHGDGYTF.

The J gene is TRBJ1-1, the V gene TRBV12-3 or TRBV12-4; 7 bases are a match to TRBD1. The CDR3 totals 13 residues. V lost 1 base, J lost 6 bases, and 2 bases stayed unmatched. The CDR3 region is CASSLDRGAEAFF. The DNA of the CDR3 is TGTGCCAGCAGTTTAGACAGGGGTGCTGAAGCTTTCTTT.

The rearrangement joins TRBV5-1 to TRBJ2-7; no firm D call. CDR1 is SGHRS, CDR2 YFSETQ, per germline. V was shortened by 5 bases and J by 7 bases, with 19 bases between the two germline ends. The CDR3 is made up of 14 amino acids. This CDR3 is CASSRIGPPEEQYF. The CDR3 DNA follows: TGCGCCAGCAGTCGAATTGGGCCCCCTGAGGAGCAGTACTTC.

V and J are TRBV19 and TRBJ1-5, with 7 bases that match TRBD1. The junction had 13 bases not matched to a gene; V was cut back by 11 bases and J by 6 bases. The CDR3 has 14 amino acids. Germline-derived CDR1 and CDR2 are LNHDA and SQIVND (reference sequence). The CDR3 sequence: CAGSRQGVGQPQHF. Here the CDR3 DNA reads TGTGCCGGCAGTAGACAGGGAGTCGGTCAGCCCCAGCATTTT. Together with reference TRBV19 and TRBJ1-5, the CDR3 gives the full variable domain: DGGITQSPKYLFRKEGQNVTLSCEQNLNHDAMYWYRQDPGQGLRLIYYSQIVNDFQKGDIAEGYSVSREKKESFPLTVTSAQKNPTAFYLCAGSRQGVGQPQHFGDGTRLSIL.

V usage is TRBV18 and J usage is TRBJ2-7; 8 nucleotides align to TRBD1. This CDR3 spans 15 amino acids. Germline V gene sequence: CDR1 KGHSH, CDR2 LQKENI. The trim removed 5 bases at V and 2 bases at J, leaving 8 bases unmatched. The CDR3 bases are TGTGCCAGCTCAGCAGACAGGGGTCGACCCTACGAGCAGTACTTC. Residues: CASSADRGRPYEQYF.

As DNA, the CDR3 is TGCGCCAGCAGCCGACAGAGGCCCCGCACCGGGGAGCTGTTTTTT. Translated, it gives CASSRQRPRTGELFF. The rearrangement joins TRBV5-1 to TRBJ2-2; a weak D match, TRBD1 (5 bases). V lost 4 bases to trimming and J lost 4 bases, with 14 bases between them. There are 15 residues in the CDR3. Germline values: CDR1 SGHRS, CDR2 YFSETQ.